The 24 T cell receptor beta chains presented below share a single source sample, sequenced in a study of early T cells in non-severe SARS-CoV-2 infection. One entry per CDR3 protein, called by TCRdb with MiXCR from the 5' RACE reads. This table holds around 84,000 distinct CDR3 sequences, roughly an eighth found once. The sample consisted of whole blood. Every receptor here comes from an adult who was a healthcare worker with PCR-confirmed SARS-CoV-2 infection or an uninfected control (not recorded which).

This clonotype was counted between two and nine times. The gene calls are TRBV29-1 and TRBJ2-1; weak D call: TRBD2 (5 bases). Deletions cut 7 bases from V and 0 bases from J, with 13 bases between. CDR1 and CDR2 from the germline V gene are SQVTM and ANQGSEA. The CDR3 length is 14 residues. Here the CDR3 reads CSACSESSYNEQFF. CDR3 nucleotide sequence: TGCAGCGCTTGTAGCGAAAGCTCCTACAATGAGCAGTTCTTC.

The rearrangement uses TRBV28 and TRBJ1-2; D might be TRBD1 (5 bases). CDR3 length: 13 residues. The germline gives CDR1 MDHEN, CDR2 SYDVKM. With 9 bases removed from V and 1 base from J, the gap between germline ends came to 12 bases. The CDR3 region has the DNA TGTGCCAGTACGGGGGTCCTTAACTATGGCTACACCTTC. It codes for CASTGVLNYGYTF.

The chain has TRBV5-4 and TRBJ1-2, with TRBD1 as a possible D gene (5 bases). The CDR3 has 13 residues. Trimming took 3 bases from V and 8 from J, leaving 14 bases between them. CDR1 is SGHNT, CDR2 YYREEE, per germline (reference sequence). CDR3 sequence: CASSSRDSYGYTF. The CDR3 DNA follows: TGTGCCAGCAGCTCCAGGGATAGCTACGGCTACACCTTC.

This clonotype came up a few times. V is TRBV5-6 and J is TRBJ1-5; possibly TRBD1 for D (5 bases). The CDR3 has 16 amino acids. Germline V gene sequence: CDR1 SGHDT, CDR2 YYEEEE. Trimming pared 2 bases from V and 0 bases from J, leaving 12 bases between. Here the CDR3 DNA reads TGTGCCAGCAGCTTATTGGACAACCGTAGCAATCAGCCCCAGCATTTT. This gives the protein CASSLLDNRSNQPQHF.

In its sample, this clonotype was seen a few times. The J gene is TRBJ2-7, the V gene TRBV7-3, with a possible D match to TRBD1 (6 bases). CDR3 size: 14 residues. With 5 bases removed from V and 1 base from J, the gap between germline ends came to 12 bases. CDR1 is SGHTA and CDR2 is FQGTGA in the germline V gene. This chain's CDR3 is CASSQTGLSYEQYF. CDR3 in DNA: TGTGCCAGCAGCCAGACAGGCCTATCCTACGAGCAGTACTTC. Based on the CDR3 plus reference TRBV7-3 and TRBJ2-7, the full variable domain is GAGVSQTPSNKVTEKGKYVELRCDPISGHTALYWYRQSLGQGPEFLIYFQGTGAADDSGLPNDRFFAVRPEGSVSTLKIQRTERGDSAVYLCASSQTGLSYEQYFGPGTRLTVT.

This chain links TRBV12-3 or TRBV12-4 with TRBJ1-6; D gene uncertain. This CDR3 contains 14 residues. Deletions cut 3 bases from V and 9 bases from J, with 12 bases between. The CDR3 here is CASSFSSSASPLHF. The CDR3 DNA sequence: TGTGCCAGCAGTTTCTCCAGTAGCGCTTCACCCCTCCACTTT.

This clonotype was picked up many times. J is TRBJ2-1 and V is TRBV3-1; 10 positions agree with TRBD2. Looked up from germline, CDR1 is LGHDT and CDR2 is YNNKEL (reference sequence). Unmatched junction bases numbered 5, after V lost 1 base and J lost 8 bases. This CDR3 spans 15 amino acids. The CDR3 region has the DNA TGTGCCAGCAGCCAAGGACTAGCGGGTTTTTATGAGCAGTTCTTC. Protein: CASSQGLAGFYEQFF.

This clonotype was seen a few times. The V gene is TRBV6-5, the J gene TRBJ1-2, with 8 nucleotides matching TRBD1. J gave up 7 bases and V 5 bases, and 3 bases lay outside the gene matches. The CDR3 is 12 amino acids. Per the germline V gene, CDR1 is MNHEY and CDR2 is SVGAGI. Here the CDR3 reads CASSQGAGGYTF. In DNA form, the CDR3 reads TGTGCCAGCAGTCAGGGGGCAGGTGGCTACACCTTC.

This clonotype was recorded many times. This sequence joins TRBV5-5 and TRBJ1-1; D possibly corresponds to TRBD1 (5 bases). V lost 2 bases, J lost 0 bases, and 17 bases lay in between. The germline V gene has CDR1 SGHKS and CDR2 YYEKEE (reference sequence). The CDR3 is 17 amino acids. The CDR3, as DNA: TGTGCCAGCAGCTTACGTCAGGGCATAATACTGAACACTGAAGCTTTCTTT. This sequence encodes CASSLRQGIILNTEAFF.

In this sample, this clonotype turned up a few times. The rearrangement uses TRBV2 and TRBJ2-2; tentative D call: TRBD2 (5 bases). V was trimmed by 2 bases and J by 5 bases, leaving 12 bases between them. Germline assignment: CDR1 SNHLY and CDR2 FYNNEI. The CDR3 is 15 amino acids. The CDR3 nucleotides are TGTGCCAGCAGTGAACTTGTACGGGGAACCGGGGAGCTGTTTTTT. Its protein product is CASSELVRGTGELFF.

The chain links TRBV29-1 to TRBJ1-4; D might be TRBD1 (6 bases). The V end was cut by 4 bases, the J end by 8 bases, with 11 bases between. The CDR3 covers 12 residues. CDR1 SQVTM and CDR2 ANQGSEA come from the germline V gene. CDR3 in amino acids: CSVAGGDEKLFF. The CDR3 DNA reads TGCAGCGTTGCGGGGGGCGACGAAAAACTGTTTTTT.

The chain joins TRBV27 to TRBJ2-1; TRBD1 aligns across 12 bases. In germline, CDR1 is MNHEY, CDR2 SMNVEV (reference sequence). CDR3 length equals 16 residues. The V and J ends lost 4 bases and 8 bases, in that order; junction bases with no gene match: 9. CDR3 sequence: CASSSPSGTGGYEQFF. The CDR3 DNA sequence: TGTGCCAGCAGTTCACCCTCCGGGACAGGGGGCTATGAGCAGTTCTTC.

The chain has TRBV12-3 or TRBV12-4 and TRBJ2-3; 8 nucleotides line up with TRBD1. This CDR3 is built from 14 residues. J gave up 6 bases and V 3 bases, and 5 bases lay outside the gene matches. The CDR3 sequence is CASSFSRQGDTQYF. CDR3 coding DNA: TGTGCCAGCAGTTTTAGCCGACAGGGGGATACGCAGTATTTT.

This clonotype was found many times. This chain uses TRBV5-6 with TRBJ2-3; no clear D. From germline, CDR1 is SGHDT and CDR2 YYEEEE. With 0 bases removed from V and 2 bases from J, the gap between germline ends came to 13 bases. The CDR3 runs to 16 residues. CDR3 DNA: TGTGCCAGCAGCTTGGGTGCTAGACTGTTCACAGATACGCAGTATTTT. Translated: CASSLGARLFTDTQYF.

This clonotype was observed a handful of times. The chain joins TRBV20-1 to TRBJ2-5; D gene ambiguous. The V gene's germline CDR1 is DFQATT and CDR2 SNEGSKA (reference sequence). The CDR3 is 11 amino acids. V lost 3 bases and J lost 5, with 7 bases in between. The CDR3 bases are TGCAGTGCTAGGCCGAGCGAGACCCAGTACTTC. Its protein is CSARPSETQYF.

The chain has TRBV6-1 and TRBJ1-6; no clear D gene. From germline, CDR1 is MNHNS and CDR2 SASEGT. The ends were cut back, 6 bases at V and 6 bases at J, with 12 bases in the middle. The CDR3 extends over 14 amino acids. CDR3 loop: CASSPTQANSPLHF. The DNA for the CDR3 is TGTGCCAGCAGCCCAACCCAGGCTAATTCACCCCTCCACTTT.

This clonotype was seen at least ten times. The rearrangement uses TRBV28 and TRBJ1-1, with D perhaps TRBD1 (6 bases). Between the trimmed V and J ends, which lost 2 bases and 1 base, there was a span of 14 bases. Germline V gene sequence: CDR1 MDHEN, CDR2 SYDVKM. There are 16 residues in the CDR3. The CDR3 spells CASSLIGGRGNTEAFF. For the CDR3, the DNA is TGTGCCAGCAGTTTAATCGGGGGGCGAGGGAACACTGAAGCTTTCTTT.

This clonotype was recorded a few times. The chain combines TRBV6-5 with TRBJ1-3; 11 positions agree with TRBD1. The CDR3 extends over 16 amino acids. Germline V CDR1 and CDR2: MNHEY, SVGAGI. Trimming cost V 5 bases and J 3 bases; bases outside gene matches: 6. The CDR3 DNA follows: TGTGCCAGCAGTATCGGACAGGGGGCGGGTGGAAACACCATATATTTT. It codes for CASSIGQGAGGNTIYF.

This clonotype has a count of ten or more. The CDR3 sequence: CASSSRLARTGELFF. The CDR3 DNA reads TGTGCCAGCAGCTCCAGACTAGCGCGGACCGGGGAGCTGTTTTTT. The V call is TRBV11-3, the J call TRBJ2-2; 8 bases match TRBD2. Germline V gene data show CDR1 as SGHNT and CDR2 as YENEEA. The CDR3 spans 15 residues. V lost 4 bases and J lost 5; bases outside the gene matches: 6.

The V and J genes are TRBV10-3 and TRBJ2-7, with a tentative D call TRBD1 (5 bases). CDR1 and CDR2 from the germline V gene are ENHRY and SYGVKD. Trimming took off 6 bases at V and 2 bases at J, with 14 bases between the two ends. CDR3 size: 14 residues. Here the CDR3 reads CAIRTDNDPYEQYF. For the CDR3, the DNA is TGTGCCATCAGAACGGACAACGATCCCTACGAGCAGTACTTC.

The CDR3 nucleotides are TGTGCCAGCAGCAAAACTAGCTCCTACGAGCAGTACTTC. Its protein is CASSKTSSYEQYF. The chain employs TRBV11-2 and TRBJ2-7; tentatively, D is TRBD2 (5 bases). The V and J ends lost 5 bases and 0 bases respectively, with 8 bases between them. Germline values: CDR1 SGHAT, CDR2 FQNNGV. CDR3 size: 13 residues. Using reference TRBV11-2 and TRBJ2-7 for the parts outside the CDR3, the full variable domain is EAGVAQSPRYKIIEKRQSVAFWCNPISGHATLYWYQQILGQGPKLLIQFQNNGVVDDSQLPKDRFSAERLKGVDSTLKIQPAKLEDSAVYLCASSKTSSYEQYFGPGTRLTVT.

This clonotype was seen ten or more times. The rearrangement uses TRBV3-1 and TRBJ2-1, with 11 bases fitting TRBD1. The CDR3 extends over 16 amino acids. Germline V gives CDR1 LGHDT, CDR2 YNNKEL (reference sequence). The trim removed 1 base at V and 4 bases at J, leaving 3 bases unmatched. The CDR3: CASSQAGTGGYNEQFF. DNA of the CDR3: TGTGCCAGCAGCCAAGCTGGGACAGGGGGATACAATGAGCAGTTCTTC.

This clonotype was found a few times. The chain carries TRBV28 and TRBJ2-7; either TRBD1 or TRBD2 may fit D (5 bases each). The germline V and J ends were trimmed by 6 bases and 0 bases, with 12 bases remaining between them. CDR3 length: 14 residues. Germline CDR1 MDHEN, CDR2 SYDVKM. This chain's CDR3 is CASSWDGYSYEQYF. The CDR3 DNA reads TGTGCCAGCAGCTGGGACGGATACTCCTACGAGCAGTACTTC.

This clonotype was seen at least ten times. The rearrangement uses TRBV11-2 and TRBJ2-3; 9 bases map to TRBD2. This CDR3 comprises 17 residues. Germline V gene sequence: CDR1 SGHAT, CDR2 FQNNGV. J was trimmed by 4 bases and V by 0 bases; bases with no gene match: 8. This CDR3 is CASSLDTASGTADTQYF. The CDR3 region has the DNA TGTGCCAGCAGCTTAGATACCGCTAGCGGGACCGCAGATACGCAGTATTTT.